There are a few counts of the clone carrying this T cell receptor (beta chain). What it binds is not known. The TCRbeta library incorporated unique molecular identifiers. Using its own MiXCR run on the PCR reads, TCRdb lists one record per CDR3 protein. The repertoire holds roughly 790,000 distinct CDR3 sequences, with 16% as singletons. This entry comes from a study of T-cell reconstitution after alpha-beta-depleted transplantation in children. Study outcomes and limitations: Surviving recipient T cells and thymic progenitors accounted for the high day-60 TCRbeta diversity observed in some patients. The study reportedly traced alpha-beta T cells about two months after transplant to several hundred expanded graft clones. Among T cells one year after transplant, newly produced cells accounted for most counts and diversity.

The V end lost 4 bases, the J end lost 6 bases, and 20 bases lay between the germline ends. The CDR3 loop spans 15 amino acids. From germline, CDR1 is SGDLS and CDR2 YYNGEE. Here the sequenced sample was PBMCs, mostly from graft donor cells, taken 360 days after TCRalphabeta/CD19-depleted stem cell transplant. This chain connects TRBV9 to TRBJ2-7; either TRBD1 or TRBD2 may supply D (5 bases each). The receptor was derived from a male patient under 18 who had a stem cell transplant for acute lymphoblastic leukemia, so the T cells may come from the graft donor. The CDR3 DNA is TGTGCCAGCAGCCCCCCCGGGGCCCGTCGTTTCGAGCAGTACTTC. Its translation is CASSPPGARRFEQYF.